The 30 T cell receptor beta chains below all came from one sample that was sequenced in a study of T cell repertoires in cytomegalovirus infection. No antigens are known for them. TCRdb recomputed calls from the reads with MiXCR, one row per CDR3 protein. This table holds roughly 120,000 distinct CDR3 sequences, roughly 31% found once. The sample in question was CD8+ T cells from cultured PBMCs, obtained from culture after CMV antigen stimulation. The receptors derive from a human donor in good health (CMV status not recorded). Some clones in this sample may be carry-over from other donors' samples.

This clonotype was seen a handful of times. The V call is TRBV5-1, the J call TRBJ2-5, with D perhaps TRBD2 (6 bases). CDR1 is SGHRS and CDR2 is YFSETQ in the germline V gene. The CDR3 totals 16 residues. V was pared by 4 bases and J by 2 bases, with 18 bases between. Written as DNA, the CDR3 is TGCGCCAGCAGCCCGGAGGGGCCCCATCGGCAAGAGACCCAGTACTTC. This translates into CASSPEGPHRQETQYF.

This clonotype was recorded a few times. The chain is built from TRBV7-6 and TRBJ2-7; 7 bases are shared with TRBD1. CDR1 is SGHVS and CDR2 is FNYEAQ in the germline V gene. This CDR3 is built from 16 residues. J gave up 3 bases and V 1 base, and 9 bases lay outside the gene matches. CDR3 sequence: CASSLGQRGGNYEQYF. DNA of the CDR3: TGTGCCAGCAGCTTAGGTCAGAGAGGGGGCAACTACGAGCAGTACTTC.

There are many counts of this clonotype. The rearrangement uses TRBV19 and TRBJ1-1, with 7 nucleotides matching TRBD1. The CDR3 is made up of 15 amino acids. Per germline, CDR1 LNHDA and CDR2 SQIVND (reference sequence). With V trimmed by 3 bases and J by 3 bases, 7 bases remained unmatched. The CDR3 here is CASSIDHQGDTEAFF. The CDR3 region has the DNA TGTGCCAGTAGTATCGATCATCAGGGGGACACTGAAGCTTTCTTT.

The chain has TRBV23-1 and TRBJ1-5; 9 bases map to TRBD1. Being an ORF, TRBV23-1 has a function that is uncertain. The CDR3 spans 20 residues. V shed 1 base and J 0 bases; nucleotides not matched to a gene: 13. In DNA, the CDR3 is TGCGCCAGCAGTCAATACAACCAGGACAGGGGCGATTATAGCAATCAGCCCCAGCATTTT. Protein: CASSQYNQDRGDYSNQPQHF.

V gene TRBV12-5 combines with J gene TRBJ1-6, with unresolved D. The CDR3 has 17 amino acids. The V gene lost 0 bases and the J gene lost 0 bases, with 9 bases spanning the gap. CDR1 and CDR2 (germline): LGHNT, FRNRAP. In DNA form, the CDR3 reads TGTGCTAGTGGTTTGGTACCGAGTTACTCCTATAATTCACCCCTCCACTTT. This sequence encodes CASGLVPSYSYNSPLHF.

This clonotype was seen a few times. The rearrangement joins TRBV11-2 to TRBJ2-3; 9 nucleotides line up with TRBD2. Germline V lookup: CDR1 SGHAT, CDR2 FQNNGV. CDR3 length: 20 amino acids. V was clipped by 0 bases and J by 2 bases; unmatched bases: 15. DNA for the CDR3: TGTGCCAGCAGCTTAGATTTCTGGACTAGCGACCAAGAAACCACAGATACGCAGTATTTT. Its protein product is CASSLDFWTSDQETTDTQYF. Variable domain in full (rest from reference TRBV11-2 and TRBJ2-3): EAGVAQSPRYKIIEKRQSVAFWCNPISGHATLYWYQQILGQGPKLLIQFQNNGVVDDSQLPKDRFSAERLKGVDSTLKIQPAKLEDSAVYLCASSLDFWTSDQETTDTQYFGPGTRLTVL.

This rearrangement joins TRBV25-1 to TRBJ1-6; D unresolved. The CDR3 sequence is 12 residues long. Germline V lookup: CDR1 MGHDK, CDR2 SYGVNS. V was shortened by 3 bases and J by 10 bases, with 7 bases between the two germline ends. CDR3 protein: CASSDPLSPLHF. CDR3 nucleotide sequence: TGTGCCAGCAGTGACCCTCTATCACCCCTCCACTTT. Combining the CDR3 with reference TRBV25-1 and TRBJ1-6 gives the whole variable domain EADIYQTPRYLVIGTGKKITLECSQTMGHDKMYWYQQDPGMELHLIHYSYGVNSTEKGDLSSESTVSRIRTEHFPLTLESARPSHTSQYLCASSDPLSPLHFGNGTRLTVT.

V usage is TRBV29-1 and J usage is TRBJ2-3; 9 nucleotides align to TRBD1. This CDR3 region has 13 residues. V dropped 7 bases and J dropped 5; count of bases not matched to a gene: 7. CDR1 is SQVTM, CDR2 ANQGSEA, per germline. The CDR3 loop is CSAQGAEEDTQYF. CDR3 nucleotide sequence: TGCAGCGCACAGGGGGCGGAGGAAGATACGCAGTATTTT.

The J gene is TRBJ2-5, the V gene TRBV4-2; a possible D gene is TRBD2 (6 bases). Trimming removed 4 bases from V and 4 bases from J, with 22 bases in between. This CDR3 is built from 17 residues. Per the germline V gene, CDR1 is LGHNA and CDR2 is YNFKEQ. The CDR3 is CASSPLGVAEGGETQYF. In DNA form, the CDR3 reads TGTGCCAGCAGCCCCTTAGGCGTTGCGGAGGGAGGAGAGACCCAGTACTTC.

This clonotype was detected only a few times. The chain is built from TRBV12-3 or TRBV12-4 and TRBJ1-2; 7 bases agree with TRBD1. V lost 5 bases to trimming and J lost 5 bases; unmatched junction nucleotides: 14. The CDR3 sequence is 16 residues long. The CDR3 coding sequence is TGTGCCAGCAGTACCCCACGACAGGGTGGGCGATATGGCTACACCTTC. Protein: CASSTPRQGGRYGYTF.

The V gene is TRBV2, the J gene TRBJ2-7, with 7 bases fitting TRBD1. The CDR3 totals 12 residues. From germline, CDR1 is SNHLY and CDR2 FYNNEI. The V gene end was trimmed by 5 bases and the J gene end by 3 bases; junction bases not matched to a gene: 1. The CDR3 loop reads CASSRTGYEQYF. As DNA, the CDR3 is TGTGCCAGCAGTCGGACAGGCTACGAGCAGTACTTC.

The rearrangement joins TRBV7-2 to TRBJ2-3; D call uncertain. Trimming removed 1 base at V and 0 bases at J, with 8 bases between. The CDR3 runs to 15 residues. Germline values: CDR1 SGHTA, CDR2 FQGNSA. The CDR3 DNA follows: TGTGCCAGCAGCTTAGTAAAAGCTAGCACAGATACGCAGTATTTT. It translates to CASSLVKASTDTQYF.

This clonotype showed up just a few times. V is TRBV27 and J is TRBJ2-7, with D possibly matching TRBD1 (6 bases). This CDR3 contains 14 residues. Per germline, CDR1 MNHEY and CDR2 SMNVEV (reference sequence). V lost 8 bases and J 1 base, leaving 15 bases between the germline ends. The CDR3 DNA reads as TGTGCCAGCCTCCCGACAGGTAGTTCCTACGAGCAGTACTTC. It codes for CASLPTGSSYEQYF.

This clonotype appeared a few times. This chain connects TRBV12-5 to TRBJ2-3; 8 bases match TRBD2. Germline CDR1 and CDR2: LGHNT and FRNRAP. The CDR3 has 19 amino acids. The trim removed 5 bases at V and 0 bases at J, leaving 16 bases unmatched. CDR3 nucleotides: TGTGCTAGTGGTAGAGCCCCTGACGAACTAGCGGATAGCACAGATACGCAGTATTTT. It specifies CASGRAPDELADSTDTQYF.

The gene calls are TRBV9 and TRBJ2-3; TRBD2 might be the D (5 bases). CDR1 SGDLS and CDR2 YYNGEE come from the germline V gene. The CDR3 has 14 residues. V lost 0 bases, J lost 0 bases, and 5 bases lay in between. The CDR3 reads CASSVAGSTDTQYF. CDR3 DNA: TGTGCCAGCAGCGTAGCGGGGAGCACAGATACGCAGTATTTT.

For the CDR3, the DNA is TGTGCCAGCAGCCCCCTTCCACCACCTCCCGTCGCGGGGGCCGAGACCCAGTACTTC. This sequence encodes CASSPLPPPPVAGAETQYF. The V gene is TRBV7-9, the J gene TRBJ2-5, with D perhaps TRBD2 (7 bases). Germline CDR1 is SEHNR and CDR2 is FQNEAQ (reference sequence). There are 19 residues in the CDR3. The V end was cut by 5 bases, the J end by 5 bases, with 30 bases between.

The rearrangement joins TRBV7-9 to TRBJ1-4; D is ambiguous. The V and J ends lost 4 bases and 7 bases respectively, with 7 bases between them. Germline V gene lookup returns CDR1 SEHNR and CDR2 FQNEAQ (reference sequence). The CDR3 extends over 12 amino acids. The CDR3 is CASSSSGEKLFF. DNA of the CDR3: TGTGCCAGCAGCTCCTCGGGTGAAAAACTGTTTTTT.

This clonotype was found many times. The chain couples TRBV7-2 to TRBJ1-1; D is uncertain. CDR3 length: 15 residues. V lost 0 bases, J lost 7 bases, and 15 bases lay in between. Germline CDR1 SGHTA, CDR2 FQGNSA. CDR3 residues: CASSLAMDLQFEAFF. The DNA for the CDR3 is TGTGCCAGCAGCTTAGCGATGGACCTACAATTTGAAGCTTTCTTT.

The sample holds many counts of this clonotype. CDR3 DNA: TGTGCCAGCAGCCATACCGACGGGAGCTACGAGCAGTACTTC. It is translated as CASSHTDGSYEQYF. The chain combines TRBV3-1 with TRBJ2-7; D may be TRBD2 (6 bases). CDR3 length: 14 amino acids. Germline V lookup: CDR1 LGHDT, CDR2 YNNKEL (reference sequence). Deletions cut 3 bases from V and 3 bases from J, with 12 bases between.

Only a few counts were recorded for this clonotype. The J gene is TRBJ1-2, the V gene TRBV28, with D unclear. The CDR3 is 12 residues long. Germline V gene sequence: CDR1 MDHEN, CDR2 SYDVKM. V was cut by 6 bases and J by 8 bases, with 13 bases left in between. The CDR3 loop reads CASSPSREGYTF. CDR3 nucleotides: TGTGCCAGCAGCCCCTCACGGGAGGGCTACACCTTC.

This clonotype came up a few times. The V gene is TRBV7-9, the J gene TRBJ2-7; TRBD2 matches 7 bases. The J segment lost 4 bases and the V segment lost 5 bases, leaving 17 bases of the junction unmatched. This CDR3 region has 17 residues. Germline loops: CDR1 SEHNR, CDR2 FQNEAQ (reference sequence). Here the CDR3 reads CASSPVKVRGGAYEQYF. In DNA form, the CDR3 reads TGTGCCAGCAGCCCCGTGAAGGTTCGGGGAGGGGCTTACGAGCAGTACTTC.

In this sample, this clonotype turned up a few times. The chain joins TRBV7-6 to TRBJ2-7; possibly TRBD2 for D (6 bases). CDR3 length: 16 amino acids. CDR1 and CDR2 (germline): SGHVS, FNYEAQ. The V end was cut by 7 bases, the J end by 2 bases, with 21 bases between. The CDR3 loop is CASTNILGGRPYEQYF. CDR3 nucleotides: TGTGCCAGCACCAATATACTCGGAGGGAGACCCTACGAGCAGTACTTC. Combining the CDR3 with reference TRBV7-6 and TRBJ2-7 gives the whole variable domain GAGVSQSPRYKVTKRGQDVALRCDPISGHVSLYWYRQALGQGPEFLTYFNYEAQQDKSGLPNDRFSAERPEGSISTLTIQRTEQRDSAMYRCASTNILGGRPYEQYFGPGTRLTVT.

This sequence joins TRBV28 and TRBJ2-2; no reliable D call. Germline values: CDR1 MDHEN, CDR2 SYDVKM. Trimming pared 8 bases from V and 4 bases from J, leaving 11 bases between. The CDR3 spans 13 residues. Here the CDR3 reads CASGSGVTGELFF. CDR3 coding DNA: TGTGCCAGCGGATCCGGTGTCACCGGGGAGCTGTTTTTT.

The V and J genes are TRBV4-1 and TRBJ1-4; tentative D call: TRBD1 (5 bases). The germline CDR1 and CDR2 sequences are MGHRA and YSYEKL. Trimming pared 3 bases from V and 8 bases from J, leaving 13 bases between. This CDR3 spans 14 amino acids. Here the CDR3 reads CASSHSRWGEKLFF. CDR3 in DNA: TGCGCCAGCAGCCACTCCAGGTGGGGGGAAAAACTGTTTTTT.

The rearrangement joins TRBV7-6 to TRBJ2-1; 7 bases are shared with TRBD2. Per germline, CDR1 SGHVS and CDR2 FNYEAQ. V lost 5 bases and J lost 8; bases outside the gene matches: 12. This CDR3 has 15 amino acids. CDR3 amino acids: CASSPSSGHVDEQFF. The DNA of the CDR3 is TGTGCCAGCAGCCCCTCTAGCGGTCACGTCGATGAGCAGTTCTTC.

As for this clonotype: A read error may account for a junction end that differs from germline. The chain couples TRBV19 to TRBJ1-2, with no clear D. Per the germline V gene, CDR1 is LNHDA and CDR2 is SQIVND (reference sequence). The CDR3 consists of 12 residues. CDR3 DNA: TGTGCCAGTAGTATGGGGAGTGAAGGCTACTCCTTC. Its protein is CASSMGSEGYSF.

This chain connects TRBV19 to TRBJ1-1, with D perhaps TRBD1 (6 bases). Trimming stripped 10 bases from V and 4 bases from J, with 13 bases between. This CDR3 contains 12 residues. Per the germline V gene, CDR1 is LNHDA and CDR2 is SQIVND (reference sequence). The CDR3 region has the DNA TGTGCCACCACTTTAGGGGGCACTGAAGCTTTCTTT. Protein sequence: CATTLGGTEAFF. The full variable domain, its missing parts supplied by reference TRBV19 and TRBJ1-1, is DGGITQSPKYLFRKEGQNVTLSCEQNLNHDAMYWYRQDPGQGLRLIYYSQIVNDFQKGDIAEGYSVSREKKESFPLTVTSAQKNPTAFYLCATTLGGTEAFFGQGTRLTVV.

The chain combines TRBV7-6 with TRBJ2-5, with 8 positions matching TRBD1. Germline values: CDR1 SGHVS, CDR2 FNYEAQ. Trimming took 5 bases from V and 0 from J; bases not matched to a gene: 5. The CDR3 contains 15 residues. The CDR3 DNA reads TGTGCCAGCAGCACGACAGGGGCGTACCAAGAGACCCAGTACTTC. Its protein is CASSTTGAYQETQYF.

This clonotype has ten or more counts. The chain is built from TRBV7-3 and TRBJ1-2; TRBD1 matches at 8 bases. With 5 bases clipped from V and 7 bases from J, the junction kept 12 bases outside the gene matches. CDR1 SGHTA and CDR2 FQGTGA come from the germline V gene. This CDR3 comprises 15 residues. CDR3 nucleotide sequence: TGTGCCAGCAGCCGAGGACAGGGAGCGGTTAGTGGCTACACCTTC. This codes for CASSRGQGAVSGYTF.

The genes are TRBV6-5 and TRBJ2-1, with unresolved D. Germline V gene data show CDR1 as MNHEY and CDR2 as SVGAGI. The CDR3 is made up of 14 amino acids. Trimming pared 5 bases from V and 5 bases from J, leaving 13 bases between. CDR3 sequence reads: CASSSEPSHNEQFF. The CDR3 nucleotides are TGTGCCAGCAGTAGCGAACCGTCCCACAATGAGCAGTTCTTC.